Below, 9 T cell receptor beta chains from the same sample are listed, as sequenced in a study of cytomegalovirus exposure and HLA in healthy donors. The PCR had 60 Vbeta and 13 Jbeta primers. TCRdb's copy holds only in-frame clones and misses some; the assay was immunoSEQ multiplex PCR. Of 200,000 to 250,000 clones listed, about 81% are singletons. Source material: PBMCs. The receptors derive from a woman aged 35 to 49 in good health and CMV-seronegative.

The DNA for the CDR3 is TGTGCCAGCAGTGAACGACAGGGGGTCGTCTATGGCTACACCTTC. Encoded protein: CASSERQGVVYGYTF. This chain connects TRBV2 to TRBJ1-2; the match to TRBD1 covers 9 bases. Germline assignment: CDR1 SNHLY and CDR2 FYNNEI. The CDR3 is 15 residues long. The junction had 5 bases not matched to a gene; V was cut back by 2 bases and J by 4 bases.

The chain recombines TRBV30 with TRBJ2-7; 9 bases fit TRBD1. The germline V gene encodes CDR1 GTSNPN and CDR2 SVGIG (reference sequence). This CDR3 is built from 13 residues. V shed 6 bases and J 1 base; nucleotides not matched to a gene: 4. The CDR3 DNA reads as TGTGCCTGCACAGGGGGCTTGTCCTACGAGCAGTACTTC. Translation: CACTGGLSYEQYF.

This rearrangement joins TRBV11-1 to TRBJ1-4, with a weak D call TRBD1 (5 bases). Trimming pared 0 bases from V and 5 bases from J, leaving 10 bases between. From germline, CDR1 is SGHAT and CDR2 FQDESV (reference sequence). The CDR3 runs to 15 residues. The CDR3 coding sequence is TGTGCCAGCAGCTTAGCGGTACCAGGGAATGAAAAACTGTTTTTT. Encoded protein: CASSLAVPGNEKLFF.

This chain uses TRBV7-9 with TRBJ1-1, with D uncertain. The germline CDR1 and CDR2 sequences are SEHNR and FQNEAQ (reference sequence). The CDR3 runs 14 residues. V shed 5 bases and J shed 7 bases, with 17 bases lying between them. In nucleotides, the CDR3 is TGTGCCAGCAGCCGAGAGACGGGGAAGGTTGAAGCTTTCTTT. This sequence encodes CASSRETGKVEAFF.

The genes are TRBV19 and TRBJ2-6, with 11 bases that match TRBD1. The CDR3 sequence is 19 residues long. The germline V gene has CDR1 LNHDA and CDR2 SQIVND (reference sequence). J gave up 0 bases and V 6 bases, and 10 bases lay outside the gene matches. CDR3 coding DNA: TGTGCCAGTAGAAAGACCTTCGGGACAGGGGGCTCTGGGGCCAACGTCCTGACTTTC. Translating it yields CASRKTFGTGGSGANVLTF.

As regards this clone: One junction end disagrees with the germline gene, perhaps due to a read error. The V and J genes are TRBV6-5 and TRBJ2-7; TRBD2 is a possible D gene (6 bases). The CDR3 contains 13 residues. Germline lookup yields CDR1 MNHEY and CDR2 SVGAGI. The CDR3 DNA is TGTGCCAGCAGCCCAGGACCGGACTACGATCAGTACTTC. Amino acid sequence: CASSPGPDYDQYF.

This rearrangement joins TRBV9 to TRBJ2-1; TRBD2 aligns across 9 bases. Germline V gives CDR1 SGDLS, CDR2 YYNGEE. This CDR3 has 16 amino acids. Unmatched junction bases numbered 5, after V lost 0 bases and J lost 4 bases. Here the CDR3 reads CASSVGIAGVYNEQFF. For the CDR3, the DNA is TGTGCCAGCAGCGTAGGAATAGCGGGAGTATACAATGAGCAGTTCTTC.

This clone appeared a single time. The CDR3 sequence: CASGLAGTANEKLFF. In DNA form, the CDR3 reads TGTGCTAGTGGTTTGGCCGGGACAGCAAATGAAAAACTGTTTTTT. The chain employs TRBV12-5 and TRBJ1-4; 7 nucleotides match TRBD1. From germline, CDR1 is LGHNT and CDR2 FRNRAP. The CDR3 consists of 15 residues. V shed 1 base, J shed 5 bases, and the junction held 4 bases outside the gene matches.

The genes are TRBV5-1 and TRBJ2-3; 10 nucleotides line up with TRBD2. CDR1 is SGHRS, CDR2 YFSETQ, per germline. The CDR3 sequence is 16 residues long. With V trimmed by 0 bases and J by 2 bases, 3 bases remained unmatched. CDR3 sequence: CASSLGLAGDTDTQYF. Here the CDR3 DNA reads TGCGCCAGCAGCTTGGGCCTAGCGGGGGACACAGATACGCAGTATTTT. Drawing the rest from reference TRBV5-1 and TRBJ2-3, the complete variable domain is KAGVTQTPRYLIKTRGQQVTLSCSPISGHRSVSWYQQTPGQGLQFLFEYFSETQRNKGNFPGRFSGRQFSNSRSEMNVSTLELGDSALYLCASSLGLAGDTDTQYFGPGTRLTVL.